Listed here are 16 T cell receptor beta chains from one sample, sequenced in a study of CD8 T cells in ankylosing spondylitis. TCRdb itself ran the 5' RACE reads through MiXCR, one entry per CDR3 protein. The sample has 310,000 or so distinct CDR3 sequences, approximately 20% seen once. Sequenced material: blood, either unsorted or a sorted T cell fraction (not recorded which). The receptors derive from a male donor with ankylosing spondylitis or in good health (not recorded which).

This sequence joins TRBV5-1 and TRBJ2-1; D gene uncertain. In germline, CDR1 is SGHRS, CDR2 YFSETQ. The CDR3 has 14 residues. Trimming removed 0 bases from V and 5 bases from J, with 9 bases in between. The CDR3 is CASSLASSHNEQFF. In DNA, the CDR3 is TGCGCCAGCAGCTTGGCGAGCAGTCACAATGAGCAGTTCTTC.

This clonotype showed up just a few times. The CDR3, as DNA: TGTGCCAGCAGAGGACTAGCGACAGATACGCAGTATTTT. Translating gives CASRGLATDTQYF. This chain links TRBV12-3 or TRBV12-4 with TRBJ2-3; TRBD2 matches 9 bases. With 6 bases clipped from V and 3 bases from J, the junction kept 1 base outside the gene matches. The CDR3 is 13 residues long.

This clonotype occurred a few times. The rearrangement joins TRBV5-6 to TRBJ2-1; D is perhaps TRBD2 (5 bases). Germline assignment: CDR1 SGHDT and CDR2 YYEEEE. V was shortened by 5 bases and J by 3 bases, with 15 bases between the two germline ends. CDR3 length equals 15 residues. CDR3 in DNA: TGTGCCAGCAGTGGAGCAGAGGGCATCTACAATGAGCAGTTCTTC. The encoded protein is CASSGAEGIYNEQFF. Looking up the rest from reference TRBV5-6 and TRBJ2-1 gives the full variable domain: DAGVTQSPTHLIKTRGQQVTLRCSPKSGHDTVSWYQQALGQGPQFIFQYYEEEERQRGNFPDRFSGHQFPNYSSELNVNALLLGDSALYLCASSGAEGIYNEQFFGPGTRLTVL.

The gene calls are TRBV7-2 and TRBJ1-1; unclear D gene. CDR1 and CDR2 from the germline V gene are SGHTA and FQGNSA. With 1 base removed from V and 11 bases from J, the gap between germline ends came to 11 bases. The CDR3 is 12 amino acids. The CDR3 loop is CASSLDNTVAFF. CDR3 coding DNA: TGTGCCAGCAGCTTAGATAACACGGTCGCTTTCTTT.

This clonotype was detected a few times. V gene TRBV5-1 combines with J gene TRBJ1-1; 8 positions agree with TRBD1. CDR3 length: 16 amino acids. J gave up 5 bases and V 3 bases, and 12 bases lay outside the gene matches. CDR1 is SGHRS and CDR2 is YFSETQ in the germline V gene. The CDR3: CASSSSQGARGTEAFF. CDR3 in DNA: TGCGCCAGCAGCTCGAGCCAGGGGGCTAGAGGGACTGAAGCTTTCTTT.

There are a few counts of this clonotype. J is TRBJ2-1 and V is TRBV20-1; 16 nucleotides line up with TRBD2. This CDR3 is 24 amino acids long. V lost 2 bases to trimming and J lost 0 bases; unmatched junction nucleotides: 22. CDR1 is DFQATT, CDR2 SNEGSKA, per germline (reference sequence). CDR3: CSARPHGAGLAGGNSWSSYNEQFF. CDR3 coding DNA: TGCAGTGCTAGACCACACGGAGCGGGACTAGCGGGAGGGAATTCTTGGAGCTCCTACAATGAGCAGTTCTTC.

This sequence joins TRBV4-1 and TRBJ2-7; a possible D gene is TRBD2 (5 bases). Germline V CDR1 and CDR2: MGHRA, YSYEKL. The ends were cut back, 0 bases at V and 0 bases at J, with 24 bases in the middle. This CDR3 is 20 amino acids long. The CDR3 coding sequence is TGCGCCAGCAGCCAAGAGAGGCGCCTAGCACTGCCAACCTTCTCCTACGAGCAGTACGTC. Translated: CASSQERRLALPTFSYEQYV.

The chain uses TRBV24-1 and TRBJ2-1; the match to TRBD2 covers 10 bases. This CDR3 contains 16 residues. J was trimmed by 8 bases and V by 5 bases; bases with no gene match: 11. Germline V gene data show CDR1 as KGHDR and CDR2 as SFDVKD. CDR3 residues: CATSGITSGELDEQFF. In DNA form, the CDR3 reads TGTGCCACCAGTGGTATTACTAGCGGGGAGCTCGATGAGCAGTTCTTC.

Comments on this clonotype: At one end, the junction sequence differs from germline, possibly due to a read error. The chain couples TRBV10-3 to TRBJ1-1; TRBD1 aligns across 10 bases. CDR3 size: 12 residues. Germline CDR1 is ENHRY and CDR2 is SYGVKD. As DNA, the CDR3 is TGTGCCATCAGTGATTGGACAGGGGGATCAATCTTT. As protein: CAISDWTGGSIF.

This clonotype was found a few times. The rearrangement uses TRBV12-3 or TRBV12-4 and TRBJ1-1, with 8 bases aligning to TRBD1. V lost 6 bases to trimming and J lost 1 base; unmatched junction nucleotides: 4. The CDR3 is 14 amino acids. CDR3 DNA sequence: TGTGCCAGCAGGTGGGACAGGCGGAACACTGAAGCTTTCTTT. This translates into CASRWDRRNTEAFF.

The chain is built from TRBV5-1 and TRBJ2-2, with D possibly TRBD1 on 6 matching bases. Germline V gene sequence: CDR1 SGHRS, CDR2 YFSETQ. The CDR3 runs 17 residues. The V gene lost 4 bases and the J gene lost 10 bases, with 26 bases spanning the gap. In DNA form, the CDR3 reads TGCGCCAGCAGCAGTACAGGGAATCGCGGTCTCGCCGAGGAGCTGTTTTTT. This encodes CASSSTGNRGLAEELFF. Variable domain in full (rest from reference TRBV5-1 and TRBJ2-2): KAGVTQTPRYLIKTRGQQVTLSCSPISGHRSVSWYQQTPGQGLQFLFEYFSETQRNKGNFPGRFSGRQFSNSRSEMNVSTLELGDSALYLCASSSTGNRGLAEELFFGEGSRLTVL.

This clonotype has just a few counts. CDR3 protein: CASRAGVRESSYNEQFF. The CDR3 region has the DNA TGTGCCAGCAGAGCAGGGGTCCGCGAAAGCTCCTACAATGAGCAGTTCTTC. The chain recombines TRBV12-3 or TRBV12-4 with TRBJ2-1; tentative D call: TRBD1 (6 bases). This CDR3 is 17 amino acids long. The V end lost 6 bases, the J end lost 0 bases, and 18 bases lay between the germline ends.

This clonotype has just a few counts. The J gene is TRBJ1-1, the V gene TRBV7-2; TRBD1 matches 8 bases. The junction had 5 bases not matched to a gene; V was cut back by 4 bases and J by 1 base. This CDR3 comprises 15 residues. Germline V gene sequence: CDR1 SGHTA, CDR2 FQGNSA. In DNA form, the CDR3 reads TGTGCCAGCAGCTCAGGGGGACAGGCGAACACTGAAGCTTTCTTT. Translating gives CASSSGGQANTEAFF.

The V call is TRBV12-3 or TRBV12-4, the J call TRBJ1-1; no firm D call. The length of the CDR3 is 13 residues. Trimming shortened V by 6 bases and J by 0 bases, and 8 bases separated the two germline ends. CDR3 amino acids: CASRSQVNTEAFF. CDR3 nucleotide sequence: TGTGCCAGCAGGTCTCAGGTGAACACTGAAGCTTTCTTT.

This clonotype appeared once. The chain is built from TRBV5-2 and TRBJ2-3; the table names TRBD1, a call not compared with the DNA. TRBV5-2 is a listed pseudogene. CDR3 length: 15 residues. The CDR3 bases are TGTGCCATGGGCCCCGGGCTTCGCGGCACAGATACGCAGTATTTT. Translation gives CAMGPGLRGTDTQYF.

The chain is built from TRBV29-1 and TRBJ1-2; D is uncertain. V was shortened by 3 bases and J by 5 bases, with 10 bases between the two germline ends. Germline assignment: CDR1 SQVTM and CDR2 ANQGSEA. CDR3 length equals 12 residues. The DNA for the CDR3 is TGCAGCGTTGATACGATGGGGTATGGCTACACCTTC. Encoded protein: CSVDTMGYGYTF.